One sample yielded the 8 T cell receptor beta chains listed below, sequenced in a study of blood T cell repertoires in COVID-19. Profiled with immunoSEQ multiplex PCR; TCRdb holds only in-frame clones, not every one. The top ten hold approximately 3.7% of the sample, which has 350,000 to 450,000 clones, 85% seen once. Material for sequencing was peripheral blood. The receptors derive from a woman in her late teens or twenties with acute or convalescent COVID-19.

This chain connects TRBV6-1 to TRBJ2-2, with 7 bases aligning to TRBD1. The CDR3 is made up of 14 amino acids. Trimming cost V 3 bases and J 6 bases; bases outside gene matches: 4. The germline gives CDR1 MNHNS, CDR2 SASEGT. The CDR3 coding sequence is TGTGCCAGCAGTGACAGGGGGTTGCCCGGGGAGCTGTTTTTT. Encoded protein: CASSDRGLPGELFF.

As concerns this clone: The sample holds other DNA sequences that translate to the same CDR3. DNA of the CDR3: TGTGCCAGCAGCGGGGACAGGGGGGCCTACGAGCAGTACTTC. Translation gives CASSGDRGAYEQYF. V and J are TRBV2 and TRBJ2-7, with 11 bases fitting TRBD1. Germline V gene sequence: CDR1 SNHLY, CDR2 FYNNEI. V was pared by 6 bases and J by 2 bases, with 3 bases of the junction left unmatched. There are 14 residues in the CDR3.

About this clone: Within the sample, other DNA sequences also encode this same CDR3. The DNA of the CDR3 is TGTGCCAGCAGTCTAAACTATGGCTACACCTTC. It is translated as CASSLNYGYTF. The V call is TRBV28, the J call TRBJ1-2; no clear D. V lost 5 bases and J lost 2, with 3 bases in between. The length of the CDR3 is 11 residues. In germline, CDR1 is MDHEN, CDR2 SYDVKM.

The chain combines TRBV5-1 with TRBJ1-2; unclear D gene. With 4 bases removed from V and 5 bases from J, the gap between germline ends came to 21 bases. Per germline, CDR1 SGHRS and CDR2 YFSETQ. The CDR3 spans 16 residues. The CDR3 reads CASSPYRLTPIYGYTF. CDR3 in DNA: TGCGCCAGCAGCCCGTATCGATTGACACCAATTTATGGCTACACCTTC.

This clone showed up just a few times. The rearrangement links TRBV5-8 to TRBJ1-1; no firm D call. This CDR3 is built from 15 residues. Trimming took off 0 bases at V and 1 base at J, with 10 bases between the two ends. The germline CDR1 and CDR2 sequences are SGHTS and YDEGEE. The CDR3 coding sequence is TGTGCCAGCAGCTTGGACTCCAGGTGGAACACTGAAGCTTTCTTT. Translation: CASSLDSRWNTEAFF.

The CDR3, as DNA: TGTGCCAGCAGTGAAGCAGGGGGCACTGAAGCTTTCTTT. Translation: CASSEAGGTEAFF. The chain links TRBV2 to TRBJ1-1, with D perhaps TRBD1 (6 bases). Germline CDR1 SNHLY, CDR2 FYNNEI. The CDR3 loop spans 13 amino acids. V lost 0 bases and J 4 bases, leaving 6 bases between the germline ends.

The gene calls are TRBV23-1 and TRBJ1-5, with 7 bases that match TRBD1. TRBV23-1 is filed as an ORF, its function uncertain. Germline trimming cut 11 bases from V and 0 bases from J; bases unmatched to any gene: 19. This CDR3 is built from 18 residues. The CDR3 loop reads CAPPRGKGEIYSNQPQHF. The CDR3 bases are TGCGCCCCCCCCAGGGGGAAGGGTGAAATTTATAGCAATCAGCCCCAGCATTTT.

The chain joins TRBV2 to TRBJ1-2, with a weak D call TRBD1 (5 bases). The V end was cut by 5 bases, the J end by 6 bases, with 13 bases between. Germline CDR1 reads SNHLY; CDR2 reads FYNNEI. The CDR3 has 13 amino acids. The CDR3 spells CASSSGTVDGYTF. CDR3 nucleotides: TGTGCCAGCAGTAGCGGGACGGTAGATGGCTACACCTTC.